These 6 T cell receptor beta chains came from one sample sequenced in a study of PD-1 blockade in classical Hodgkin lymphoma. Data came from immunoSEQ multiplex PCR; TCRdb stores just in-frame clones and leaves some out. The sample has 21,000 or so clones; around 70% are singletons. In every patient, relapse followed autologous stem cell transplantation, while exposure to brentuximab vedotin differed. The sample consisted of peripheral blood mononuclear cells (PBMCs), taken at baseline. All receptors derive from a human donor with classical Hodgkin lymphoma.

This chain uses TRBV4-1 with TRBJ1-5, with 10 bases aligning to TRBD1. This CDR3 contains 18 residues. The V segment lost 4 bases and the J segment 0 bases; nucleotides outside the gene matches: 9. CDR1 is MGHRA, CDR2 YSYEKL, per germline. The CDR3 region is CASSLGQGGRYSNQPQHF. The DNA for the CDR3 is TGCGCCAGCAGCCTTGGACAGGGGGGAAGATATAGCAATCAGCCCCAGCATTTT.

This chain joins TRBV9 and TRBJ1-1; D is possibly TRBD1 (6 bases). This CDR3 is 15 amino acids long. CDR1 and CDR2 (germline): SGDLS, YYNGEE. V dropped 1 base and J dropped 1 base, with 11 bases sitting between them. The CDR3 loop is CASSVTGGSNTEAFF. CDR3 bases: TGTGCCAGCAGCGTAACGGGGGGCTCGAACACTGAAGCTTTCTTT.

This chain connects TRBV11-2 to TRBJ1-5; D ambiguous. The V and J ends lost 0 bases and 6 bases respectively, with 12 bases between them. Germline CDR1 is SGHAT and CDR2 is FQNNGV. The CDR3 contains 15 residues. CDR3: CASSLDFAGGQPQHF. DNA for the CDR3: TGTGCCAGCAGCTTAGATTTTGCGGGTGGTCAGCCCCAGCATTTT.

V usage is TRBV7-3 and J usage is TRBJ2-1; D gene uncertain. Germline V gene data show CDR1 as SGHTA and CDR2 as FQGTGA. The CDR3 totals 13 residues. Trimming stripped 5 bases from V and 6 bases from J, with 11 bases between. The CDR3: CASSADLGNEQFF. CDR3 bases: TGTGCCAGCAGCGCGGATCTCGGCAATGAGCAGTTCTTC.

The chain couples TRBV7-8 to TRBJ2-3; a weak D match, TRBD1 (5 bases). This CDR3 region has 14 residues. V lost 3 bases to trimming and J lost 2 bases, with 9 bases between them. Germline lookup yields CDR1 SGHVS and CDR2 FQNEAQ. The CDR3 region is CASSFVGHTDTQYF. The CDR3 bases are TGTGCCAGCAGCTTCGTGGGGCACACAGATACGCAGTATTTT.

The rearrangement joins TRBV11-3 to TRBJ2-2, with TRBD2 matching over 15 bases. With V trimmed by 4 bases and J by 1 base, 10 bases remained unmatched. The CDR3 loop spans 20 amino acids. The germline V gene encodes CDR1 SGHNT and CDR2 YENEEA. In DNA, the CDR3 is TGTGCCAGCAGCTCACCGGCGGGGACTAGCGGGAGGAAGAACACCGGGGAGCTGTTTTTT. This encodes CASSSPAGTSGRKNTGELFF. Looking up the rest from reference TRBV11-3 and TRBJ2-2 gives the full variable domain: EAGVVQSPRYKIIEKKQPVAFWCNPISGHNTLYWYLQNLGQGPELLIRYENEEAVDDSQLPKDRFSAERLKGVDSTLKIQPAELGDSAVYLCASSSPAGTSGRKNTGELFFGEGSRLTVL.